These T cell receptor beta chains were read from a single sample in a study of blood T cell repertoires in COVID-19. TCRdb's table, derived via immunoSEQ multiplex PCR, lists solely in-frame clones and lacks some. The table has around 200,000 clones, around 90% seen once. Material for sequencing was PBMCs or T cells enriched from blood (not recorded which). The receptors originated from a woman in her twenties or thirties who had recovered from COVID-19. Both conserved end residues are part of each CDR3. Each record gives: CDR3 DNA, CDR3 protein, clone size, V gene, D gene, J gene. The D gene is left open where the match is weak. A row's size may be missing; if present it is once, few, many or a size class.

DNA: TGTGCCAGCAGCTTAGGGCGGGGAGGAAATGAGCAGTTCTTC; CDR3: CASSLGRGGNEQFF; size: NA; V: TRBV7-3; D: NA; J: TRBJ2-1
DNA: TGTGTCGGGGGGGACACAGATACGCAGTATTTT; CDR3: CVGGDTDTQYF; size: NA; V: TRBV7-9; D: TRBD2; J: TRBJ2-3
DNA: TGCGCCAGCAGCCAAGGACAGGGGCGAAATCAGCCCCAGCATTTT; CDR3: CASSQGQGRNQPQHF; size: NA; V: TRBV4-1; D: TRBD1; J: TRBJ1-5
DNA: TGTGCCAGCACTGGGGGGGATCGCGGTTCACCCCTCCACTTT; CDR3: CASTGGDRGSPLHF; size: few; V: TRBV28; D: NA; J: TRBJ1-6
DNA: TGTGCCAGCAGCGTAGGAGACAGGGGGAATGAGCAGTTCTTC; CDR3: CASSVGDRGNEQFF; size: NA; V: TRBV9; D: TRBD1; J: TRBJ2-1
DNA: TGTGCCAGCAGCCCCTCCGAGGGGGCGTGGAACAATGAGCAGTTCTTC; CDR3: CASSPSEGAWNNEQFF; size: NA; V: TRBV4-2; D: TRBD1; J: TRBJ2-1
DNA: TGTGCCATCAGTGACTCAGCTAACTATGGCTACACCTTC; CDR3: CAISDSANYGYTF; size: NA; V: TRBV10-3; D: NA; J: TRBJ1-2
DNA: TGTGCCAGCAGCTTAGTACAGAGTCGTGAAAAACTGTTTTTT; CDR3: CASSLVQSREKLFF; size: NA; V: TRBV7-2; D: NA; J: TRBJ1-4
DNA: TGTGCCAGCAGCTCGGGAGAGACTAGCAATCAGCCCCAGCATTTT; CDR3: CASSSGETSNQPQHF; size: NA; V: TRBV9; D: NA; J: TRBJ1-5
DNA: TGTGCCAGCAGCCAAGGGGGCGCTAATTCACCCCTCCACTTT; CDR3: CASSQGGANSPLHF; size: NA; V: TRBV3-1/TRBV3-2; D: NA; J: TRBJ1-6
DNA: TGTGCCATCAGTGAGGCCTGGTCTCGGAACATTCAGTACTTC; CDR3: CAISEAWSRNIQYF; size: NA; V: TRBV10-3; D: NA; J: TRBJ2-4
DNA: TGCGCCAGCAGCCCTGACCGCGGGGGACTGAGCTCCTACAATGAGCAGTTCTTC; CDR3: CASSPDRGGLSSYNEQFF; size: NA; V: TRBV4-3; D: TRBD2; J: TRBJ2-1
DNA: TGTGCCAGCAGTACGGGGCAGGGGACCTTATACTATGGCTACACCTTC; CDR3: CASSTGQGTLYYGYTF; size: NA; V: TRBV27; D: NA; J: TRBJ1-2
DNA: TGTGCCAGCAGCTTAGTCGGGTCGGGTGGCTACACCTTC; CDR3: CASSLVGSGGYTF; size: NA; V: TRBV7-2; D: NA; J: TRBJ1-2
DNA: TGTGCCAGCAGCTCGTGGGGGCAAAACAATGAGCAGTTCTTC; CDR3: CASSSWGQNNEQFF; size: NA; V: TRBV11-2; D: NA; J: TRBJ2-1
DNA: TGTGCCAGCAGCTCGAGGACAGGGGTCGCGGAGACCCAGTACTTC; CDR3: CASSSRTGVAETQYF; size: NA; V: TRBV11-3; D: TRBD1; J: TRBJ2-5
DNA: TGTGCCAGCGACAGGGGGCGGACTGAAGCTTTCTTT; CDR3: CASDRGRTEAFF; size: NA; V: TRBV19; D: TRBD1; J: TRBJ1-1
DNA: TGTGCCATCAGCCCTGAACCGGGACAGGGGGCTTGGGCGTCCTACGAGCAGTACTTC; CDR3: CAISPEPGQGAWASYEQYF; size: NA; V: TRBV10-3; D: TRBD1; J: TRBJ2-7
DNA: TGTGCCAGTAGTAGCTCAGGGGGCGTTCAGCCCCAGCATTTT; CDR3: CASSSSGGVQPQHF; size: NA; V: TRBV19; D: TRBD1; J: TRBJ1-5
DNA: TGTGCCAGCAGTTACCTGACAGGGAGCACTGAAGCTTTCTTT; CDR3: CASSYLTGSTEAFF; size: few; V: TRBV6-6; D: TRBD1; J: TRBJ1-1
DNA: TGTGCCAGCAGCTTGGTAGGGACAGGGGAAGATACGCAGTATTTT; CDR3: CASSLVGTGEDTQYF; size: NA; V: TRBV5-6; D: TRBD1; J: TRBJ2-3
DNA: TGTGCCAGTAGTATAGATTGGGCAGGGGGTCGCGATGAGCAGTTCTTC; CDR3: CASSIDWAGGRDEQFF; size: NA; V: TRBV19; D: TRBD1; J: TRBJ2-1
DNA: TGTGCCACCAGTGACGGGGGACAGGGCCAAGAGACCCAGTACTTC; CDR3: CATSDGGQGQETQYF; size: NA; V: TRBV24-1; D: TRBD1; J: TRBJ2-5
DNA: TGTGCCAGCAGCCAAACAGGCTCATCGACCCAGTACTTC; CDR3: CASSQTGSSTQYF; size: NA; V: TRBV4-2; D: NA; J: TRBJ2-5
DNA: TGTGCCAGCAGCTACAGGGTTGGAGGGACCCAGTACTTC; CDR3: CASSYRVGGTQYF; size: NA; V: TRBV7-2; D: NA; J: TRBJ2-5
DNA: TGTGCCAGTTCGCAGCAGGGGGGCTCCTACGAGCAGTACTTC; CDR3: CASSQQGGSYEQYF; size: NA; V: TRBV19; D: NA; J: TRBJ2-7
DNA: TGTGCCAGCAGCTTAGGCGTACGGGGAAACACCATATATTTT; CDR3: CASSLGVRGNTIYF; size: NA; V: TRBV7-6; D: NA; J: TRBJ1-3
DNA: TGCGCCAGCAGCAGCAGGGGGAATAACGAAAAACTGTTTTTT; CDR3: CASSSRGNNEKLFF; size: NA; V: TRBV5-1; D: TRBD1; J: TRBJ1-4
DNA: TGTGCCAGCAGTTACAGGACACCCTACGAGCAGTACTTC; CDR3: CASSYRTPYEQYF; size: NA; V: TRBV6-5; D: NA; J: TRBJ2-7
DNA: TGTGCCAGTAGTATCCCACAGTCGGGGGAAGGCAATCAGCCCCAGCATTTT; CDR3: CASSIPQSGEGNQPQHF; size: NA; V: TRBV19; D: NA; J: TRBJ1-5
DNA: TGTGCCAGCAGTTACTCGGGACAGGGCTACGAGCAGTACTTC; CDR3: CASSYSGQGYEQYF; size: NA; V: TRBV6-5; D: TRBD1; J: TRBJ2-7
DNA: TGTGCCAGCAGTTCTGGGACAGGGGGAAATCAGCCCCAGCATTTT; CDR3: CASSSGTGGNQPQHF; size: NA; V: TRBV27; D: TRBD1; J: TRBJ1-5
DNA: TGTGCCAGCAGCCAAGGGCGTCAGGGCGGTCAGCCCCAGCATTTT; CDR3: CASSQGRQGGQPQHF; size: NA; V: TRBV3-1/TRBV3-2; D: NA; J: TRBJ1-5
DNA: TGCGCCAGCAGCCAAGGGGCAGGGGCTCACACAGATACGCAGTATTTT; CDR3: CASSQGAGAHTDTQYF; size: NA; V: TRBV4-3; D: NA; J: TRBJ2-3
DNA: TGTGCCAGCACTAGACAGGGGAGTAACGAAAAACTGTTTTTT; CDR3: CASTRQGSNEKLFF; size: once; V: TRBV14; D: TRBD1; J: TRBJ1-4
DNA: TGCGCCAGCAGTAGTAGCGGGGGATACAATGAGCAGTTCTTC; CDR3: CASSSSGGYNEQFF; size: NA; V: TRBV4-1; D: TRBD2; J: TRBJ2-1
DNA: TGCGCCAGCAGCTTGCGCATACAGGGGGCTGGCTACGAGCAGTACTTC; CDR3: CASSLRIQGAGYEQYF; size: NA; V: TRBV5-1; D: TRBD1; J: TRBJ2-7
DNA: TGCGCCAGCAGCTTGGGACAGGGGGAGAACACTGAAGCTTTCTTT; CDR3: CASSLGQGENTEAFF; size: NA; V: TRBV5-1; D: TRBD1; J: TRBJ1-1
DNA: TGTGCCACCGACAGGGGGACCTACGAGCAGTACTTC; CDR3: CATDRGTYEQYF; size: NA; V: TRBV6-5; D: TRBD1; J: TRBJ2-7
DNA: TGCGCCAGCAGCCAAGTTGGACAGGGGAATTCACCCCTCCACTTT; CDR3: CASSQVGQGNSPLHF; size: NA; V: TRBV4-1; D: TRBD1; J: TRBJ1-6
DNA: TGCGCCAGCAGCTTGGATCACTCCTATGGCTACACCTTC; CDR3: CASSLDHSYGYTF; size: NA; V: TRBV5-1; D: NA; J: TRBJ1-2
DNA: TGTGCCAGCAGCTTAGCTACCTCTAATGAGCAGTTCTTC; CDR3: CASSLATSNEQFF; size: NA; V: TRBV7-3; D: NA; J: TRBJ2-1
DNA: TGCGCCAGCAGCCAGGGCGCACTAGCGGGGAGAGTAGGCGAGCAGTACTTC; CDR3: CASSQGALAGRVGEQYF; size: NA; V: TRBV4-3; D: TRBD2; J: TRBJ2-7
DNA: TGTGCCAGCAGCACCCAGGAGACAGGGAGCACTGAAGCTTTCTTT; CDR3: CASSTQETGSTEAFF; size: NA; V: TRBV7-8; D: TRBD1; J: TRBJ1-1
DNA: TGCGCCAGCAGCTTGGGGGCGAACAGGGGCTATGGCTACACCTTC; CDR3: CASSLGANRGYGYTF; size: once; V: TRBV5-1; D: TRBD1; J: TRBJ1-2
DNA: TGTGCCAGCAGCGCCGGGGCTAATGAAAAACTGTTTTTT; CDR3: CASSAGANEKLFF; size: NA; V: TRBV9; D: NA; J: TRBJ1-4
DNA: TGTGCCAGCAGCGTAGACAACAGGGGGCTTGACTATGGCTACACCTTC; CDR3: CASSVDNRGLDYGYTF; size: NA; V: TRBV9; D: TRBD1; J: TRBJ1-2
DNA: TGTGCCAGCAGCTCCAGTATGACAGGGGGTCGGAGGGATGGCTACACCTTC; CDR3: CASSSSMTGGRRDGYTF; size: NA; V: TRBV7-2; D: TRBD1; J: TRBJ1-2
DNA: TGTGCCAGCAGCCGGACAGGGAACAATGAGCAGTTCTTC; CDR3: CASSRTGNNEQFF; size: NA; V: TRBV11-3; D: TRBD1; J: TRBJ2-1
DNA: TGTGCCAGCAGCGTAGCTAAATTTGATCGTGAGCAGTTCTTC; CDR3: CASSVAKFDREQFF; size: NA; V: TRBV9; D: NA; J: TRBJ2-1
DNA: TGTGCCAGCAGGATACCTTTCGACAGGCTCTATAGCAATCAGCCCCAGCATTTT; CDR3: CASRIPFDRLYSNQPQHF; size: NA; V: TRBV25-1; D: NA; J: TRBJ1-5
DNA: TGCGCCAGCAGCCAAGAGAGAGGGGGGGCCTGGGATACGCAGTATTTT; CDR3: CASSQERGGAWDTQYF; size: NA; V: TRBV4-3; D: NA; J: TRBJ2-3
DNA: TGTGCCAGCAGCTTAGAGGGGGGGCCGCAGTATTTT; CDR3: CASSLEGGPQYF; size: NA; V: TRBV7-9; D: NA; J: TRBJ2-3
DNA: TGTGCCACCAGCAGAGACCGACAGAGCTCCTACAATGAGCAGTTCTTC; CDR3: CATSRDRQSSYNEQFF; size: NA; V: TRBV15; D: NA; J: TRBJ2-1
DNA: TGTGCCAGCTCGCCCCGGGGGGAGACCCAGTACTTC; CDR3: CASSPRGETQYF; size: NA; V: TRBV18; D: NA; J: TRBJ2-5
DNA: TGTGCCAGCAGTCCCAGGGGGGATACGCAGTATTTT; CDR3: CASSPRGDTQYF; size: NA; V: TRBV12-3/TRBV12-4; D: TRBD1; J: TRBJ2-3
DNA: TGCGCCAGCAGCTTGCTTGGGGGCGTAGGCAATCAGCCCCAGCATTTT; CDR3: CASSLLGGVGNQPQHF; size: NA; V: TRBV5-1; D: NA; J: TRBJ1-5